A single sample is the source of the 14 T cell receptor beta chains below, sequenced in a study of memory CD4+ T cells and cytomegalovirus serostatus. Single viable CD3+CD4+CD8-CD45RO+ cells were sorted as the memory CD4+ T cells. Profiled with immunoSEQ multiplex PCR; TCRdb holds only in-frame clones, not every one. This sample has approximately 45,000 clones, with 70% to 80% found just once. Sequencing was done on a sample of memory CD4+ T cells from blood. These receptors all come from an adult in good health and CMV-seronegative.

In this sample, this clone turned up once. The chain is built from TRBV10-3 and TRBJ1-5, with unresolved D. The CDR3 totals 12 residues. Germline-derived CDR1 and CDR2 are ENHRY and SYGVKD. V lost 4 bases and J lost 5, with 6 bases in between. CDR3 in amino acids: CAISASDQPQHF. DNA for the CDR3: TGTGCCATCAGTGCTTCCGATCAGCCCCAGCATTTT.

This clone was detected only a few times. The CDR3 protein is CASSPSSAGELFF. The CDR3 DNA reads as TGTGCCAGCAGCCCATCCAGCGCCGGGGAGCTGTTTTTT. The V call is TRBV14, the J call TRBJ2-2, with D unclear. Trimming removed 4 bases at V and 6 bases at J, with 9 bases between. Germline assignment: CDR1 SGHDN and CDR2 FVKESK. The CDR3 contains 13 residues.

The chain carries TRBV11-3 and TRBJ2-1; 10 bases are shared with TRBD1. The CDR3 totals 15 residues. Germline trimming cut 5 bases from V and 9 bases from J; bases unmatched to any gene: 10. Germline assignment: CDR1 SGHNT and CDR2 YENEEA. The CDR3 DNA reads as TGTGCCAGCAGCCGCTACCGGACAGGGGGAGGTGAGCAGTTCTTC. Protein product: CASSRYRTGGGEQFF.

The CDR3 DNA is TGTGCCAGCAGCCCCGGGCCACACACTGAAGCTTTCTTT. Its translation is CASSPGPHTEAFF. J is TRBJ1-1 and V is TRBV6-5; D not resolved. CDR1 and CDR2 (germline): MNHEY, SVGAGI. V was clipped by 6 bases and J by 3 bases, with 11 bases between them. The length of the CDR3 is 13 residues.

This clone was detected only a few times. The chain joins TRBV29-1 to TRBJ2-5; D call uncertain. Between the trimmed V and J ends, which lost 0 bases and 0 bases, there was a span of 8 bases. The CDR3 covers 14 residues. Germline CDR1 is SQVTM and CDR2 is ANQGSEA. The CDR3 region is CSVEDPRYQETQYF. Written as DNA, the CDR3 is TGCAGCGTTGAAGATCCGCGATACCAAGAGACCCAGTACTTC.

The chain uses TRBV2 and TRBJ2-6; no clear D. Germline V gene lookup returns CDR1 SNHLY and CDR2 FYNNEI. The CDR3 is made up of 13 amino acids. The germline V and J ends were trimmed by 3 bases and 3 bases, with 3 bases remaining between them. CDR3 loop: CASSEDGANVLTF. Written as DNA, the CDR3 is TGTGCCAGCAGTGAGGATGGGGCCAACGTCCTGACTTTC.

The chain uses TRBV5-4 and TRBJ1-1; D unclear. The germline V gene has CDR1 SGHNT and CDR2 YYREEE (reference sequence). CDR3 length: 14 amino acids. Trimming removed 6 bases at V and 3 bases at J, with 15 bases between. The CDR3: CASTPAPVDTEAFF. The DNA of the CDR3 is TGTGCCAGCACCCCGGCCCCGGTCGACACTGAAGCTTTCTTT.

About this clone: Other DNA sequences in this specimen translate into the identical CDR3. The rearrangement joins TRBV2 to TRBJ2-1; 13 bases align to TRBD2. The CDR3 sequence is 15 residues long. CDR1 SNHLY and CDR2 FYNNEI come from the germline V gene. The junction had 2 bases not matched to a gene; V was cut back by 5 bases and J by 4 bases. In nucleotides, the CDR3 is TGTGCCAGCAGTCCGGGACTAGCGGGGTACAATGAGCAGTTCTTC. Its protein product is CASSPGLAGYNEQFF.

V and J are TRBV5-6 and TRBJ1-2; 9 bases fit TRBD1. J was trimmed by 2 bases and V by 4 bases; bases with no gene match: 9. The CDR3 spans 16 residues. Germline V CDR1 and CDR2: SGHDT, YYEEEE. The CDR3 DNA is TGTGCCAGCAGCCCGGACACCGGGACAGGGAACTATGGCTACACCTTC. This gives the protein CASSPDTGTGNYGYTF.

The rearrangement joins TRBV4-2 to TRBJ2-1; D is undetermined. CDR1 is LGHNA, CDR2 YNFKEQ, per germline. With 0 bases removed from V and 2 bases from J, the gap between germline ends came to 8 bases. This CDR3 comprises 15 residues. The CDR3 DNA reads TGTGCCAGCAGCCAAGAAGGGAATCCCTACAATGAGCAGTTCTTC. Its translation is CASSQEGNPYNEQFF.

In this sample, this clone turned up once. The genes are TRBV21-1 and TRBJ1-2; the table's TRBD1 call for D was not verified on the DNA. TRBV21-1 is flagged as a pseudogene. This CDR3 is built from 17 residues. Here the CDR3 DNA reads TGTGCCAGCAGCGGTCGGACAGGGAATTTCGTTGGGTATGGCTACACCTTC. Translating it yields CASSGRTGNFVGYGYTF.

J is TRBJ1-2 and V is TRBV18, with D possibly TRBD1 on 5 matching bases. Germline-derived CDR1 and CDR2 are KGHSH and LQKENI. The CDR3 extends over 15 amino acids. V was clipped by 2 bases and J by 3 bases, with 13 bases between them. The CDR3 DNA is TGTGCCAGCTCACCAACGACAATGGGGGACTATGGCTACACCTTC. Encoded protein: CASSPTTMGDYGYTF.

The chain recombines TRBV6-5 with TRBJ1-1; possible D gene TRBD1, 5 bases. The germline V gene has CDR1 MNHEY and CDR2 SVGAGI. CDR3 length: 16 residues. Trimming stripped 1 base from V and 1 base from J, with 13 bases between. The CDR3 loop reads CASSYWAGLGNTEAFF. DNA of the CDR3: TGTGCCAGCAGTTACTGGGCAGGGCTGGGGAACACTGAAGCTTTCTTT.

CDR3 loop: CASSSAGGRNEAFF. For the CDR3, the DNA is TGCGCCAGCAGCTCCGCTGGCGGCAGAAATGAAGCTTTCTTT. The rearrangement uses TRBV5-1 and TRBJ1-1; the D is unclear. Germline V gives CDR1 SGHRS, CDR2 YFSETQ. V lost 3 bases and J 7 bases, leaving 16 bases between the germline ends. This CDR3 comprises 14 residues. Looking up the rest from reference TRBV5-1 and TRBJ1-1 gives the full variable domain: KAGVTQTPRYLIKTRGQQVTLSCSPISGHRSVSWYQQTPGQGLQFLFEYFSETQRNKGNFPGRFSGRQFSNSRSEMNVSTLELGDSALYLCASSSAGGRNEAFFGQGTRLTVV.